This record looks at one T cell receptor (beta chain) sequence and its context. Its matching antigen is unknown. This specimen belongs to a study of vaccination and CD4 T cells after COVID-19. Study summary: The makeup of the convalescents was six males and four females, two of them Hispanic.

Documented treatment: roughly 11-day PBMC culture with coronavirus spike peptide pools or control peptides (ViraFEST assay). From the unexposed donor, CD4+ T cells were collected ahead of the COVID-19 pandemic (2011-2018). Peptide pools at 8 to 10 ug/ml stimulated under 2.5 million PBMCs per well with 10 IU/ml IL-2. Trimming left V 4 bases short and J 5 bases short, with 9 bases between. This CDR3 has 12 amino acids. Germline loops: CDR1 SGHRS, CDR2 YFSETQ. The Oncomine TCR Beta short-read assay was applied to DNA of cultured CD4+ T cells. MiXCR was run by TCRdb on the PCR reads, yielding one entry per CDR3 protein. Of 7,000 or so distinct CDR3 sequences listed, 35% are singletons.

The sample was CD4+ T cells from blood, cultured in vitro. The clonotype was recovered from a human donor in good health. The chain employs TRBV5-1 and TRBJ2-5; weak D call: TRBD2 (6 bases). The CDR3 bases are TGCGCCAGCAGCCCCCGGGGGGAGACCCAGTACTTC. This encodes CASSPRGETQYF.